The clone carrying this T cell receptor beta chain was recorded a few times. What it binds is not known. The V and J ends lost 5 bases and 6 bases, in that order; junction bases with no gene match: 12. The CDR3 spans 15 residues. CDR1 is SGHDT and CDR2 is YYEEEE in the germline V gene. The entry originates in a study of T-cell memory formation after mild COVID-19. TCR alpha and TCR beta cDNA libraries with sample barcodes and UMIs came from 5'RACE using constant-segment primers. TCRdb redid the calling of the 5' RACE reads with MiXCR, one entry per CDR3 protein. The sample carries hundreds of thousands of distinct CDR3 sequences, 15% to 20% recorded once. The study, taken as a whole, reports: Some responding clones appeared in pre-infection memory, suggesting cross-reactive memory joined.

Sequenced material: PBMCs or a T cell subset sorted from them (not recorded which). This clonotype originated in an adult woman who had mild COVID-19 (a few samples of this study predate the infection). Cell type and time point are not known. The J gene is TRBJ1-2, the V gene TRBV5-6; 8 bases are a match to TRBD1. The CDR3 nucleotides read TGTGCCAGCAGTCTTATAGTTGGACAGGGCGATGGCTACACCTTC. Translation gives CASSLIVGQGDGYTF. Drawing the rest from reference TRBV5-6 and TRBJ1-2, the complete variable domain is DAGVTQSPTHLIKTRGQQVTLRCSPKSGHDTVSWYQQALGQGPQFIFQYYEEEERQRGNFPDRFSGHQFPNYSSELNVNALLLGDSALYLCASSLIVGQGDGYTFGSGTRLTVV.